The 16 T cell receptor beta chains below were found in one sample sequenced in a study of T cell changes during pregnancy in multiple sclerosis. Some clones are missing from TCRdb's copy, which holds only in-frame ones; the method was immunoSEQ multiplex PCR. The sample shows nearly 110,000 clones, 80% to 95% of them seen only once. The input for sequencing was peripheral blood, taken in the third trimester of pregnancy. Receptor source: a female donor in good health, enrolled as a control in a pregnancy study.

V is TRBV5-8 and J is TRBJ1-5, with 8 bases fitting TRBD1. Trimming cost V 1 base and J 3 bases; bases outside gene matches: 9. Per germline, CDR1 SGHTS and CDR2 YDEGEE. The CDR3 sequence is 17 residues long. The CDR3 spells CASSLNWGTGINQPQHF. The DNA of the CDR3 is TGTGCCAGCAGCTTGAACTGGGGGACAGGAATCAATCAGCCCCAGCATTTT.

CDR3 loop: CASSQGLRDQAFF. In DNA, the CDR3 is TGTGCCAGCAGCCAAGGATTACGAGATCAAGCTTTCTTT. This chain joins TRBV14 and TRBJ1-1; D call uncertain. Germline CDR1 reads SGHDN; CDR2 reads FVKESK. The V gene lost 1 base and the J gene lost 9 bases, with 12 bases spanning the gap. This CDR3 has 13 amino acids.

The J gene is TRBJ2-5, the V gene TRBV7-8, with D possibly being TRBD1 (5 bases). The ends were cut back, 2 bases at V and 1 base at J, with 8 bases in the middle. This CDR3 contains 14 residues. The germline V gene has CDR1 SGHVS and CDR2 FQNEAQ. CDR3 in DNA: TGTGCCAGCAGCTTATCCAGGGTCCAAGAGACCCAGTACTTC. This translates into CASSLSRVQETQYF.

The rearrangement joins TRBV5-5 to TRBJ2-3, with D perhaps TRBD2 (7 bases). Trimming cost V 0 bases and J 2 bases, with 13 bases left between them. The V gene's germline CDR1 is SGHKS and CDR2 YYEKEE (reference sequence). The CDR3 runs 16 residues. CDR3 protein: CASSLGGGGNTDTQYF. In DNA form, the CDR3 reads TGTGCCAGCAGCTTGGGTGGCGGGGGCAACACAGATACGCAGTATTTT.

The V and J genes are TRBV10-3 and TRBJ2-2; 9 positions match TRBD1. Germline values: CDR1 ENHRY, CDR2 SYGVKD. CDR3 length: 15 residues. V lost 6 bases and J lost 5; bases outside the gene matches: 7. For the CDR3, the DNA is TGTGCCATCAGCACACGGACAGGGGTTACCGGGGAGCTGTTTTTT. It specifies CAISTRTGVTGELFF.

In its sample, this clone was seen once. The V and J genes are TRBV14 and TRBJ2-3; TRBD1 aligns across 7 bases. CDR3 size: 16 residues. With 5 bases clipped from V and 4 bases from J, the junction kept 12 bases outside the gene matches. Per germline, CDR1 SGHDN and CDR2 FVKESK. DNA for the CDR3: TGTGCCAGCAGCAAACCCCGGACAGGAGCAGCAGATACGCAGTATTTT. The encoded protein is CASSKPRTGAADTQYF. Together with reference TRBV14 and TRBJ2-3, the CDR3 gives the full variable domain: EAGVTQFPSHSVIEKGQTVTLRCDPISGHDNLYWYRRVMGKEIKFLLHFVKESKQDESGMPNNRFLAERTGGTYSTLKVQPAELEDSGVYFCASSKPRTGAADTQYFGPGTRLTVL.

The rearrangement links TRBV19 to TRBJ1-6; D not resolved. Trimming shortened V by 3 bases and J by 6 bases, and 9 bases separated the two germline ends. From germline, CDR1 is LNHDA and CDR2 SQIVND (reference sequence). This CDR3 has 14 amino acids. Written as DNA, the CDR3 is TGTGCCAGTAGTATCTGGGAGGGTAATTCACCCCTCCACTTT. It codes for CASSIWEGNSPLHF.

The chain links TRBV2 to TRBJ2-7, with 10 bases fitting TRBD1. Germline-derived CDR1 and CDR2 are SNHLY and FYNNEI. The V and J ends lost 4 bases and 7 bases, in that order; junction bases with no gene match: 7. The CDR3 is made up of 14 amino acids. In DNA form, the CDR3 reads TGTGCCAGCAGTGGGGGACAGGGGATTTGGGAGCAGTACTTC. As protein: CASSGGQGIWEQYF. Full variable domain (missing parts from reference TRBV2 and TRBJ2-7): EPEVTQTPSHQVTQMGQEVILRCVPISNHLYFYWYRQILGQKVEFLVSFYNNEISEKSEIFDDQFSVERPDGSNFTLKIRSTKLEDSAMYFCASSGGQGIWEQYFGPGTRLTVT.

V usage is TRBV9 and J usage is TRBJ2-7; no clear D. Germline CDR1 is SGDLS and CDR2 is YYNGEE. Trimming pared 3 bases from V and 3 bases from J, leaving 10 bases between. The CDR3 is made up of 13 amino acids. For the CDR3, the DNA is TGTGCCAGCAGCGCCGGGTCGGTCTACGAGCAGTACTTC. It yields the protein CASSAGSVYEQYF.

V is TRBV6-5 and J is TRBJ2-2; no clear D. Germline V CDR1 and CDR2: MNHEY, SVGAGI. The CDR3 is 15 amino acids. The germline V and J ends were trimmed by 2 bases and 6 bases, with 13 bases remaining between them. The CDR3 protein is CASSYETPVAGELFF. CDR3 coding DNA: TGTGCCAGCAGTTACGAGACTCCCGTCGCCGGGGAGCTGTTTTTT.

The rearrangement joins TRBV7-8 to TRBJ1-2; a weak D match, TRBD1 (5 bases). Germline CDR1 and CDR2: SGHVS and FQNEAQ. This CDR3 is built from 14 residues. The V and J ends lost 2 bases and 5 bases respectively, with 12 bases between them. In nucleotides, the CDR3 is TGTGCCAGCAGCTTATTGGGTCAGGGATATGGCTACACCTTC. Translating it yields CASSLLGQGYGYTF.

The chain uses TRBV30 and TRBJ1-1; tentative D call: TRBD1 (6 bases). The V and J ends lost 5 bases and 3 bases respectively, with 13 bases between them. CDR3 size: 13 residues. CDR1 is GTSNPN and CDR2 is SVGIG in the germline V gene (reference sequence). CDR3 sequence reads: CAWGTDSYTEAFF. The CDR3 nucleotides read TGTGCCTGGGGGACGGACAGCTACACTGAAGCTTTCTTT.

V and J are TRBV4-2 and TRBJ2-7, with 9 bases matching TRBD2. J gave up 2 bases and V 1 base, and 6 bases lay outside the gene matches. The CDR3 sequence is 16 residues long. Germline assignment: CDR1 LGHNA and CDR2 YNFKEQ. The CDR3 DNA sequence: TGTGCCAGCAGCCAAGTAAGCGGGGGGTCCACCTACGAGCAGTACTTC. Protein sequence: CASSQVSGGSTYEQYF.

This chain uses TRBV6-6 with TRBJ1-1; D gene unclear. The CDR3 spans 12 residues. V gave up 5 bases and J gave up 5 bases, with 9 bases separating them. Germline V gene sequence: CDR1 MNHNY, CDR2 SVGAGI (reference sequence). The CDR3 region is CASSHPGTEAFF. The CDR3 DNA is TGTGCCAGCAGTCACCCCGGGACTGAAGCTTTCTTT.

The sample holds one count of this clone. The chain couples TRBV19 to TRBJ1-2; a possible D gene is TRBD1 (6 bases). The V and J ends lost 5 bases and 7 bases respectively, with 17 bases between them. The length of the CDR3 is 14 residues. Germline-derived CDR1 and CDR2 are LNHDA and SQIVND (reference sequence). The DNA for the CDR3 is TGTGCCAGTAGTTCAAAAACAGGGACCCCTGGCTACACCTTC. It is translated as CASSSKTGTPGYTF.

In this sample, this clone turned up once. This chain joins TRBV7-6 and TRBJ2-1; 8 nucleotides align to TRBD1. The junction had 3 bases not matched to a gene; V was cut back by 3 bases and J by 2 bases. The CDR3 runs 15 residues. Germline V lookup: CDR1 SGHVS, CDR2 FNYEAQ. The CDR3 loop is CASSLQGAAYNEQFF. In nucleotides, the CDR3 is TGTGCCAGCAGCTTGCAGGGGGCGGCCTACAATGAGCAGTTCTTC.